The rows below give T cell receptor beta chains drawn from one sample of a study of blood T cell repertoires in COVID-19. Sequenced by immunoSEQ multiplex PCR; TCRdb stores in-frame clones only, minus some. This sample yields more than 200,000 clones, of which 70% to 90% are seen a single time; less than 14% belongs to the top ten. Sequencing input: PBMCs or T cells enriched from blood (not recorded which). The origin of the receptors is a man between 25 and 39 years old who had recovered from COVID-19. CDR3s include the opening cysteine and the closing phenylalanine or tryptophan. Fields, in order: V gene, clone size, J gene, D gene, CDR3 protein, CDR3 DNA. D genes are given only for firm matches. The size field is filled for only some rows; it gives once, few, many or a size class.

>TRBV7-6|NA|TRBJ2-3|TRBD2
CASSLDRGSGRGTDTQYF
TGTGCCAGCAGCTTAGATCGTGGATCAGGGAGGGGCACAGATACGCAGTATTTT
>TRBV18|NA|TRBJ2-1|TRBD2
CASSPTIASGSTHNEQFF
TGTGCCAGCTCACCGACCATCGCTAGCGGGAGTACCCACAATGAGCAGTTCTTC
>TRBV6-5|NA|TRBJ2-4|NA
CASSYSGRDNIQYF
TGTGCCAGCAGTTACTCAGGCAGGGATAACATTCAGTACTTC
>TRBV28|NA|TRBJ1-5|TRBD1
CASSPQGASNQPQHF
TGTGCCAGCAGTCCACAGGGGGCTAGCAATCAGCCCCAGCATTTT
>TRBV20-1|NA|TRBJ2-3|NA
CSAEGAGTQYF
TGCAGTGCTGAGGGGGCGGGGACGCAGTATTTT
>TRBV7-2|NA|TRBJ1-2|TRBD1
CASSRTGLIDGYTF
TGTGCCAGCAGCAGGACAGGGCTAATCGATGGCTACACCTTC
>TRBV20-1|NA|TRBJ1-2|NA
CSASDRGGYTF
TGCAGTGCTTCGGACAGAGGAGGCTACACCTTC
>TRBV6-5|NA|TRBJ2-2|NA
CASSYSGTANTGELFF
TGTGCCAGCAGTTACTCAGGGACTGCTAACACCGGGGAGCTGTTTTTT
>TRBV7-2|NA|TRBJ2-1|NA
CASSLAGRGTGNEQFF
TGTGCCAGCAGCTTAGCAGGCCGGGGAACGGGCAATGAGCAGTTCTTC
>TRBV7-8|NA|TRBJ2-1|NA
CASSLAPRTLYNEQFF
TGTGCCAGCAGCTTAGCGCCTCGCACTCTATACAATGAGCAGTTCTTC
>TRBV5-4|NA|TRBJ1-1|TRBD1
CASSYDRGGTEAFF
TGTGCCAGCAGCTACGACAGGGGTGGCACTGAAGCTTTCTTT
>TRBV27|few|TRBJ2-1|TRBD2
CASRPAGLAGRYEQFF
TGTGCCAGCAGGCCGGCCGGACTAGCGGGGAGGTATGAGCAGTTCTTC
>TRBV9|NA|TRBJ2-1|TRBD2
CASSATSGRFNEQFF
TGTGCCAGCAGCGCCACTAGCGGGAGATTCAATGAGCAGTTCTTC
>TRBV5-1|NA|TRBJ1-6|NA
CASSLAGFERSPLHF
TGCGCCAGCAGCTTGGCGGGGTTTGAAAGATCACCCCTCCACTTT
>TRBV4-1|NA|TRBJ2-1|TRBD2
CASSQDPRGTSGGYEQFF
TGCGCCAGCAGCCAAGACCCCAGGGGGACTAGCGGGGGGTATGAGCAGTTCTTC
>TRBV29-1|once|TRBJ1-3|NA
CSVEADTDSGNTIYF
TGCAGCGTTGAAGCCGACACCGACTCTGGAAACACCATATATTTT
>TRBV7-2|NA|TRBJ2-7|TRBD1
CASSSAGTGNEQYF
TGTGCCAGCAGCTCGGCTGGGACAGGGAACGAGCAGTACTTC
>TRBV19|NA|TRBJ2-2|NA
CASSIEADTGELFF
TGTGCCAGTAGTATAGAGGCAGACACCGGGGAGCTGTTTTTT
>TRBV7-5|NA|TRBJ2-7|NA
CVRSPLLDRELLAEQYF
TGTGTCAGAAGCCCCCTACTGGACAGAGAACTTTTGGCCGAGCAGTACTTC
>TRBV2|NA|TRBJ1-5|NA
CASSSGVYQPQHF
TGTGCCAGCAGCTCAGGGGTTTATCAGCCCCAGCATTTT
>TRBV19|NA|TRBJ2-1|TRBD2
CASSIASGGFNEQFF
TGTGCCAGTAGTATTGCTAGCGGGGGGTTCAATGAGCAGTTCTTC
>TRBV5-4|NA|TRBJ1-6|NA
CASSLESQGSNSPLHF
TGTGCCAGCAGCTTGGAGTCGCAGGGGTCTAATTCACCCCTCCACTTT
>TRBV18|NA|TRBJ1-1|NA
CASSLKQANTEAFF
TGTGCCAGCTCACTTAAACAGGCGAACACTGAAGCTTTCTTT
>TRBV11-2|NA|TRBJ2-1|TRBD2
CASVRDYIYNEQFF
TGTGCCAGCGTGAGGGACTACATATACAATGAGCAGTTCTTC
>TRBV13|once|TRBJ1-6|TRBD1
CASSLGQNSSPLHF
TGTGCCAGCAGCTTGGGACAGAACTCCTCACCCCTCCACTTT
>TRBV18|NA|TRBJ2-2|TRBD1
CASSPTRTGSGTGELFF
TGTGCCAGCTCACCGACCCGGACAGGGTCGGGCACCGGGGAGCTGTTTTTT
>TRBV19|NA|TRBJ2-7|NA
CASSYGLLNSYEQYF
TGTGCCAGTAGTTACGGACTTCTCAATTCCTACGAGCAGTACTTC
>TRBV3-1/TRBV3-2|NA|TRBJ2-3|TRBD2
CASSQVLAGGTDTQYF
TGTGCCAGCAGCCAAGTTCTAGCGGGAGGCACAGATACGCAGTATTTT
>TRBV11-2|NA|TRBJ1-1|NA
CASSLDPRQGNTEAFF
TGTGCCAGCAGCTTAGATCCACGCCAGGGCAACACTGAAGCTTTCTTT
>TRBV7-2|NA|TRBJ2-7|TRBD2
CASSLGSGGSYEQYF
TGTGCCAGCAGCTTAGGATCGGGAGGCTCCTACGAGCAGTACTTC
>TRBV2|NA|TRBJ1-5|NA
CASSEQWQSQPQHF
TGTGCCAGCAGTGAACAGTGGCAGTCGCAGCCCCAGCATTTT
>TRBV9|NA|TRBJ2-7|TRBD1
CASSPTGGPLLEQYF
TGTGCCAGCAGCCCCACAGGGGGACCCCTACTGGAGCAGTACTTC
>TRBV7-9|NA|TRBJ2-7|NA
CASSLVGAGILYYEQYF
TGTGCCAGCAGCTTGGTAGGCGCAGGCATCCTTTACTACGAGCAGTACTTC
>TRBV7-2|NA|TRBJ1-5|NA
CASSPQGTMDNQPQHF
TGTGCCAGCAGCCCCCAGGGTACAATGGACAATCAGCCCCAGCATTTT
>TRBV5-5|few|TRBJ2-3|TRBD2
CASSLPGLAGRADTQYF
TGTGCCAGCAGCTTACCGGGACTAGCGGGGCGGGCAGATACGCAGTATTTT
>TRBV28|once|TRBJ2-3|NA
CASSSPFILRFTDTQYF
TGTGCCAGCAGTTCACCGTTTATCTTGCGTTTCACAGATACGCAGTATTTT
>TRBV7-2|once|TRBJ1-6|NA
CASSSGDLNSPLHF
TGTGCCAGCAGCTCAGGTGATCTCAATTCACCCCTCCACTTT
>TRBV20-1|NA|TRBJ2-1|NA
CSANWNEQFF
TGCAGTGCTAACTGGAATGAGCAGTTCTTC
>TRBV29-1|NA|TRBJ2-1|NA
CSVGDNEQFF
TGCAGCGTTGGCGACAATGAGCAGTTCTTC
>TRBV12-3/TRBV12-4|NA|TRBJ1-5|TRBD1
CASSLQGARPQHF
TGTGCCAGCAGTCTGCAGGGGGCGAGGCCCCAGCATTTT
>TRBV18|NA|TRBJ1-1|NA
CASSPQGEVNTEAFF
TGTGCCAGCTCACCACAGGGAGAAGTGAACACTGAAGCTTTCTTT
>TRBV5-1|NA|TRBJ1-1|NA
CASSPADGGTEAFF
TGCGCCAGCAGCCCCGCGGACGGAGGCACTGAAGCTTTCTTT
>TRBV7-3|NA|TRBJ1-6|NA
CASSLSGGPLFNSPLHF
TGTGCCAGCAGCTTAAGCGGAGGACCCTTATTTAATTCACCCCTCCACTTT
>TRBV3-1/TRBV3-2|NA|TRBJ1-5|NA
CASSLQQTTQPQHF
TGTGCCAGCAGCCTTCAACAAACAACCCAGCCCCAGCATTTT
>TRBV5-6|NA|TRBJ1-3|TRBD1
CASSYGTGTSGNTIYF
TGTGCCAGCAGCTATGGGACAGGGACTTCTGGAAACACCATATATTTT
>TRBV18|NA|TRBJ1-2|TRBD1
CASSPDRDHGYTF
TGTGCCAGCTCACCGGACAGGGATCATGGCTACACCTTC
>TRBV7-7|NA|TRBJ2-2|NA
CASSLTFYSRATGELFF
TGTGCTAGCAGCTTAACCTTTTATTCGCGTGCCACCGGGGAGCTGTTTTTT
>TRBV27|NA|TRBJ2-3|NA
CASTKGWANLNTDTQYF
TGTGCCAGCACCAAGGGGTGGGCCAATCTGAACACAGATACGCAGTATTTT